The 25 T cell receptor beta chains below were found in one sample sequenced in a study of T cell repertoires in cytomegalovirus infection. TCRdb redid the calling of the reads with MiXCR, one entry per CDR3 protein. The sample shows roughly 920,000 distinct CDR3 sequences, approximately 31% of them seen only once. The antigens for these receptors are not known. The input for sequencing was cultured CD8+ T cells from PBMCs, taken from culture after CMV antigen stimulation. The source is a human donor in good health (CMV status not recorded). Some clones in this sample may be carry-over from other donors' samples.

The chain has TRBV6-6 and TRBJ2-1; D not certain. V gave up 2 bases and J gave up 2 bases, with 4 bases separating them. The CDR3 loop spans 13 amino acids. Germline V gene sequence: CDR1 MNHNY, CDR2 SVGAGI (reference sequence). CDR3 region: CASSYNTYNEQFF. The CDR3 nucleotides read TGTGCCAGCAGTTACAATACCTACAATGAGCAGTTCTTC.

This clonotype was picked up many times. The chain uses TRBV7-9 and TRBJ2-5; D remains unclear. V lost 1 base to trimming and J lost 2 bases, with 2 bases between them. The germline CDR1 and CDR2 sequences are SEHNR and FQNEAQ (reference sequence). The CDR3 runs 12 residues. The CDR3 spells CASSLGQETQYF. CDR3 nucleotide sequence: TGTGCCAGCAGCTTAGGACAAGAGACCCAGTACTTC.

The rearrangement links TRBV2 to TRBJ2-3, with D uncertain. With 7 bases removed from V and 0 bases from J, the gap between germline ends came to 11 bases. This CDR3 is 14 amino acids long. Germline values: CDR1 SNHLY, CDR2 FYNNEI. The CDR3 nucleotides read TGTGCCAGCACCTCCGACACCAGCACAGATACGCAGTATTTT. This encodes CASTSDTSTDTQYF.

There are a few counts of this clonotype. The rearrangement joins TRBV12-3 or TRBV12-4 to TRBJ1-1; 10 bases fit TRBD1. The CDR3 is 16 amino acids. Losses at the gene ends were 3 bases for V and 3 bases for J; bases not matched to a gene: 7. CDR3 sequence reads: CASSFWGDRGDTEAFF. CDR3 sequence (DNA): TGTGCCAGCAGTTTTTGGGGGGACAGGGGAGACACTGAAGCTTTCTTT.

This clonotype has just a few counts. This chain links TRBV7-8 with TRBJ1-5; no clear D gene. The CDR3 runs 16 residues. The germline V gene has CDR1 SGHVS and CDR2 FQNEAQ. V lost 2 bases to trimming and J lost 9 bases, with 20 bases between them. CDR3 coding DNA: TGTGCCAGCAGCTTACTTTTGGCCCCGAGCGGGCCGCCCCAGCATTTT. Its translation is CASSLLLAPSGPPQHF.

In its sample, this clonotype was seen many times. The V and J genes are TRBV11-2 and TRBJ2-3; the match to TRBD1 covers 8 bases. This CDR3 has 16 residues. With 5 bases clipped from V and 1 base from J, the junction kept 8 bases outside the gene matches. Germline V gene data show CDR1 as SGHAT and CDR2 as FQNNGV. As DNA, the CDR3 is TGTGCCAGCAGCGTCGGGACAGGCCCTCGCACAGATACGCAGTATTTT. It translates to CASSVGTGPRTDTQYF. Variable domain in full (rest from reference TRBV11-2 and TRBJ2-3): EAGVAQSPRYKIIEKRQSVAFWCNPISGHATLYWYQQILGQGPKLLIQFQNNGVVDDSQLPKDRFSAERLKGVDSTLKIQPAKLEDSAVYLCASSVGTGPRTDTQYFGPGTRLTVL.

This clonotype has a handful of counts. V and J are TRBV20-1 and TRBJ2-7; 8 bases map to TRBD2. CDR1 is DFQATT, CDR2 SNEGSKA, per germline (reference sequence). CDR3 length equals 11 residues. V shed 7 bases and J 4 bases; nucleotides not matched to a gene: 3. CDR3 nucleotides: TGCAGTGGCGGGGGGCGATACGAGCAGTACTTC. It codes for CSGGGRYEQYF.

A single count supports this clonotype. This sequence joins TRBV24-1 and TRBJ1-5, with unresolved D. The ends were cut back, 4 bases at V and 0 bases at J, with 15 bases in the middle. Germline CDR1 KGHDR, CDR2 SFDVKD. This CDR3 is 17 amino acids long. The CDR3 reads CATSDNREGGSNQPQHF. CDR3 DNA sequence: TGTGCCACCAGTGACAACCGAGAGGGCGGTAGCAATCAGCCCCAGCATTTT.

This clonotype was picked up a small number of times. This chain links TRBV2 with TRBJ2-3; D is undetermined. Germline CDR1 reads SNHLY; CDR2 reads FYNNEI. V lost 1 base and J lost 2, with 13 bases in between. CDR3 size: 16 residues. The CDR3 sequence is CASSEGTADYTDTQYF. CDR3 coding DNA: TGTGCCAGCAGTGAAGGGACCGCGGATTACACAGATACGCAGTATTTT. Full variable domain (outside the CDR3, taken from reference TRBV2 and TRBJ2-3): EPEVTQTPSHQVTQMGQEVILRCVPISNHLYFYWYRQILGQKVEFLVSFYNNEISEKSEIFDDQFSVERPDGSNFTLKIRSTKLEDSAMYFCASSEGTADYTDTQYFGPGTRLTVL.

This clonotype has just a few counts. The chain has TRBV7-6 and TRBJ2-1; D is unresolved. V was trimmed by 5 bases and J by 7 bases, leaving 9 bases between them. CDR3 length: 12 residues. The germline gives CDR1 SGHVS, CDR2 FNYEAQ. The CDR3 DNA reads as TGTGCCAGCAGCGCGGACGGAAATGAGCAGTTCTTC. Translation: CASSADGNEQFF.

The chain recombines TRBV29-1 with TRBJ2-7, with D perhaps TRBD1 or TRBD2 (6 bases each). V lost 2 bases and J 3 bases, leaving 14 bases between the germline ends. The V gene's germline CDR1 is SQVTM and CDR2 ANQGSEA. The CDR3 extends over 14 amino acids. Written as DNA, the CDR3 is TGCAGCGTTGAAAGGGCCAGGGGAGGCTACGAGCAGTACTTC. This translates into CSVERARGGYEQYF.

This clonotype turned up a few times. The V gene is TRBV12-3 or TRBV12-4, the J gene TRBJ2-2; D is possibly TRBD2 (6 bases). V dropped 3 bases and J dropped 4 bases, with 9 bases sitting between them. The CDR3 totals 14 residues. CDR3 residues: CASSFVGLTGELFF. CDR3 DNA sequence: TGTGCCAGCAGTTTTGTGGGACTCACCGGGGAGCTGTTTTTT.

This clonotype came up a few times. The gene calls are TRBV7-9 and TRBJ2-7; D perhaps matches TRBD1 (6 bases). The germline gives CDR1 SEHNR, CDR2 FQNEAQ (reference sequence). Trimming left V 1 base short and J 5 bases short, with 9 bases between. This CDR3 region has 13 residues. The CDR3 spells CASSLGDKDEQYV. The CDR3 DNA follows: TGTGCCAGCAGCTTAGGGGACAAAGACGAGCAGTACGTC.

This clonotype has more than one count but fewer than ten. The chain links TRBV12-3 or TRBV12-4 to TRBJ1-4; 9 bases are a match to TRBD1. J lost 5 bases, V lost 6 bases, and 10 bases had no gene match. The CDR3 spans 16 residues. This chain's CDR3 is CASRSSTGGKNEKLFF. The CDR3 region has the DNA TGTGCCAGCAGGTCTTCTACAGGGGGCAAGAATGAAAAACTGTTTTTT.

This clonotype appeared many times. This rearrangement joins TRBV27 to TRBJ1-6; 10 bases align to TRBD1. The V gene's germline CDR1 is MNHEY and CDR2 SMNVEV (reference sequence). The V and J ends lost 3 bases and 8 bases, in that order; junction bases with no gene match: 1. This CDR3 spans 14 amino acids. CDR3 DNA sequence: TGTGCCAGCAGTTTCGGGACAGGGGATTCACCCCTCCACTTT. This encodes CASSFGTGDSPLHF.

The V and J genes are TRBV19 and TRBJ2-5, with D unresolved. Trimming cost V 8 bases and J 7 bases, with 17 bases left between them. CDR1 and CDR2 (germline): LNHDA, SQIVND (reference sequence). The CDR3 length is 13 residues. In DNA form, the CDR3 reads TGTGCCAGTCCCCCGGCCCTGACGGGGACCCAGTACTTC. Translation: CASPPALTGTQYF. The full variable domain, rest sourced from reference TRBV19 and TRBJ2-5, is DGGITQSPKYLFRKEGQNVTLSCEQNLNHDAMYWYRQDPGQGLRLIYYSQIVNDFQKGDIAEGYSVSREKKESFPLTVTSAQKNPTAFYLCASPPALTGTQYFGPGTRLLVL.

The gene calls are TRBV7-6 and TRBJ2-2; 7 nucleotides match TRBD2. With V trimmed by 6 bases and J by 2 bases, 3 bases remained unmatched. The CDR3 extends over 14 amino acids. Per germline, CDR1 SGHVS and CDR2 FNYEAQ. In nucleotides, the CDR3 is TGTGCCAGCAGGGGGGGGGATAACACCGGGGAGCTGTTTTTT. Encoded protein: CASRGGDNTGELFF.

The genes are TRBV28 and TRBJ2-1; D not certain. This CDR3 has 16 amino acids. The V gene lost 7 bases and the J gene lost 0 bases, with 16 bases spanning the gap. Germline V lookup: CDR1 MDHEN, CDR2 SYDVKM. The chain's CDR3 is CASIEHLPLSYNEQFF. CDR3 nucleotide sequence: TGTGCCAGCATTGAACATCTACCCCTCTCCTACAATGAGCAGTTCTTC.

This clonotype has a handful of counts. The J gene is TRBJ2-1, the V gene TRBV27; the D is unclear. The V end was cut by 1 base, the J end by 10 bases, with 8 bases between. This CDR3 has 12 amino acids. Germline V gene lookup returns CDR1 MNHEY and CDR2 SMNVEV (reference sequence). The CDR3 sequence: CASSLFGREQFF. As DNA, the CDR3 is TGTGCCAGCAGTTTATTTGGCAGAGAGCAGTTCTTC.

This clonotype has a single count. This CDR3 is CASSSYDRGFTDTQYF. Here the CDR3 DNA reads TGTGCCAGCAGTTCATACGACAGGGGGTTCACAGATACGCAGTATTTT. V gene TRBV28 combines with J gene TRBJ2-3; TRBD1 aligns across 9 bases. Per germline, CDR1 MDHEN and CDR2 SYDVKM. The CDR3 runs to 16 residues. V lost 4 bases to trimming and J lost 2 bases; unmatched junction nucleotides: 7.

The chain recombines TRBV27 with TRBJ2-2; D may correspond to TRBD1 or TRBD2 (5 bases each). Trimming took 7 bases from V and 6 from J, leaving 21 bases between them. CDR3 length: 16 amino acids. Per germline, CDR1 MNHEY and CDR2 SMNVEV (reference sequence). The CDR3 sequence: CASTKAAGRLAGELFF. CDR3 sequence (DNA): TGTGCCAGCACCAAGGCGGCAGGGAGATTGGCCGGGGAGCTGTTTTTT.

This clonotype was seen only a few times. The chain is built from TRBV6-5 and TRBJ1-1, with D maybe TRBD1 (5 bases). There are 13 residues in the CDR3. Germline CDR1 MNHEY, CDR2 SVGAGI. Trimming left V 2 bases short and J 5 bases short, with 9 bases between. CDR3 protein: CASSYGGLTEAFF. The CDR3 coding sequence is TGTGCCAGCAGTTACGGGGGACTAACTGAAGCTTTCTTT.

This clonotype was seen many times. The V call is TRBV7-3, the J call TRBJ2-6; D tentatively fits TRBD1 or TRBD2 (5 bases each). V gave up 4 bases and J gave up 1 base, with 5 bases separating them. The CDR3 has 14 residues. Looked up from germline, CDR1 is SGHTA and CDR2 is FQGTGA. The CDR3 region is CASSWGSGANVLTF. The CDR3 DNA reads TGTGCCAGCAGCTGGGGGTCTGGGGCCAACGTCCTGACTTTC.

Points on this clonotype: One junction end disagrees with the germline gene, perhaps due to a read error. The chain joins TRBV7-2 to TRBJ1-5; the D is unclear. The germline gives CDR1 SGHTA, CDR2 FQGNSA. There are 13 residues in the CDR3. CDR3 protein: CANSLAGDQPQHF. The CDR3 DNA reads as TGTGCCAACAGCTTAGCGGGAGATCAGCCCCAGCATTTT.

A word on this clonotype: One end of the junction fails to match germline, which may point to a read error. The CDR3 sequence: CASSQDGETKYF. The CDR3, as DNA: TGTGCCAGTAGCCAGGACGGAGAGACCAAGTACTTC. The chain combines TRBV19 with TRBJ2-5; D not certain. CDR1 and CDR2 from the germline V gene are LNHDA and SQIVND (reference sequence). The CDR3 is 12 amino acids.